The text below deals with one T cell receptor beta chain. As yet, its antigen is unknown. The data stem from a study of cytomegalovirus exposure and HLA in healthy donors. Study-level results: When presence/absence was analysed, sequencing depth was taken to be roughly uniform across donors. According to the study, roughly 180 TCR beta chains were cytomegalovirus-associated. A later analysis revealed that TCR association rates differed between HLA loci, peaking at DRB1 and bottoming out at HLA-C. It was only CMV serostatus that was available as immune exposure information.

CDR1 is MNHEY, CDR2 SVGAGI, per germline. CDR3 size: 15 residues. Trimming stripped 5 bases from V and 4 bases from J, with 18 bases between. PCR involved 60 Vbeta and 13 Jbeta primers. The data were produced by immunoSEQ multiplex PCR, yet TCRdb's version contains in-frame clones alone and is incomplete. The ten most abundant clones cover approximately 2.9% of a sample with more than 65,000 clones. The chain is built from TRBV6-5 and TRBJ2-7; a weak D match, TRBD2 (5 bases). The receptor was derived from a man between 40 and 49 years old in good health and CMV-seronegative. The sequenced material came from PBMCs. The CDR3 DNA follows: TGTGCCAGCAGTCCTGGACTGAGCCAATATTACGAGCAGTACTTC. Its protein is CASSPGLSQYYEQYF.